This entry lists 3 T cell receptor beta chains sequenced from one sample in a study of cytomegalovirus exposure and HLA in healthy donors. PCR amplification relied on 60 Vbeta primers (plus 13 Jbeta primers). Sequenced by immunoSEQ multiplex PCR; TCRdb stores in-frame clones only, minus some. The data contain 200,000 to 250,000 clones, about 83% of them singletons. Sequenced sample: PBMCs. The receptors here all came from a girl aged 5-17 years in good health and CMV-seronegative.

The chain recombines TRBV6-4 with TRBJ1-6, with D tentatively TRBD1 (6 bases). The CDR3 loop spans 14 amino acids. The V gene lost 6 bases and the J gene lost 8 bases, with 14 bases spanning the gap. The germline V gene encodes CDR1 MRHNA and CDR2 SNTAGT. The DNA for the CDR3 is TGTGCCAGCAGCCCCGGGACAACCCATTCACCCCTCCACTTT. Translated: CASSPGTTHSPLHF.

This chain uses TRBV4-3 with TRBJ1-1; 11 nucleotides match TRBD1. J gave up 4 bases and V 0 bases, and 4 bases lay outside the gene matches. CDR1 and CDR2 from the germline V gene are LGHNA and YSLEER. CDR3 length: 16 residues. The CDR3, as DNA: TGCGCCAGCAGCCAAGATGGCGGGACAGGGGGCACTGAAGCTTTCTTT. Translation gives CASSQDGGTGGTEAFF.

The chain is built from TRBV18 and TRBJ1-5; D gene ambiguous. Per the germline V gene, CDR1 is KGHSH and CDR2 is LQKENI. V lost 8 bases and J lost 5, with 13 bases in between. The CDR3 length is 13 residues. The CDR3 sequence: CASTLGRDQPQHF. The CDR3 DNA reads as TGTGCCAGCACCTTGGGCAGAGATCAGCCCCAGCATTTT.